One and the same sample provided the 10 T cell receptor beta chains below, sequenced in a study of cytomegalovirus exposure and HLA in healthy donors. The study ran its PCR with 60 Vbeta and 13 Jbeta primers. Profiled with immunoSEQ multiplex PCR; TCRdb holds only in-frame clones, not every one. The sample carries some 180,000 clones, nearly 80% recorded once. The source material was PBMCs. The origin of the receptors is a female donor in good health and CMV-seronegative.

This sequence joins TRBV5-6 and TRBJ1-1; 9 positions agree with TRBD1. V lost 3 bases, J lost 4 bases, and 16 bases stayed unmatched. This CDR3 contains 18 residues. Germline CDR1 reads SGHDT; CDR2 reads YYEEEE. The CDR3 spells CASSSAPMDRGVGTEAFF. The CDR3 nucleotides are TGTGCCAGCAGCTCCGCCCCGATGGACAGGGGAGTGGGCACTGAAGCTTTCTTT.

The chain combines TRBV9 with TRBJ2-1, with 11 nucleotides matching TRBD2. With V trimmed by 0 bases and J by 7 bases, 9 bases remained unmatched. In germline, CDR1 is SGDLS, CDR2 YYNGEE. CDR3 size: 17 residues. The CDR3 loop is CASSVEASGRTSNEQFF. Here the CDR3 DNA reads TGTGCCAGCAGCGTAGAGGCTAGCGGGAGGACCTCAAATGAGCAGTTCTTC.

The chain joins TRBV15 to TRBJ2-7; 7 positions match TRBD1. This CDR3 is built from 15 residues. After removal of 4 bases from V and 3 bases from J, the junction contained 9 bases not matched to a gene. CDR1 is LNHNV, CDR2 YYDKDF, per germline (reference sequence). The CDR3 sequence: CATSTRQGNNYEQYF. In DNA form, the CDR3 reads TGTGCCACCAGCACACGACAGGGAAATAACTACGAGCAGTACTTC.

The chain employs TRBV5-1 and TRBJ2-1; 9 positions agree with TRBD1. The CDR3 contains 14 residues. V was clipped by 7 bases and J by 4 bases; unmatched bases: 6. Germline V gene data show CDR1 as SGHRS and CDR2 as YFSETQ. The CDR3 loop is CASAGTGPYNEQFF. The CDR3 bases are TGCGCCAGCGCCGGGACAGGGCCTTACAATGAGCAGTTCTTC.

The J gene is TRBJ2-3, the V gene TRBV7-9, with 9 positions matching TRBD2. J was trimmed by 5 bases and V by 0 bases; bases with no gene match: 0. The germline V gene has CDR1 SEHNR and CDR2 FQNEAQ (reference sequence). The CDR3 contains 14 residues. The CDR3 sequence is CASSLASGGDTQYF. CDR3 DNA: TGTGCCAGCAGCTTAGCTAGCGGGGGAGATACGCAGTATTTT.

This chain joins TRBV2 and TRBJ2-5; the match to TRBD2 covers 9 bases. CDR3 length: 12 amino acids. CDR1 is SNHLY, CDR2 FYNNEI, per germline. Losses at the gene ends were 11 bases for V and 6 bases for J; bases not matched to a gene: 7. The CDR3 sequence is CAGGLAPKTQYF. The DNA of the CDR3 is TGTGCCGGAGGACTAGCGCCGAAGACCCAGTACTTC.

The rearrangement uses TRBV4-2 and TRBJ2-5; 14 bases agree with TRBD2. The CDR3 consists of 18 residues. V trimming: 0 bases; J trimming: 4 bases; junction bases outside the gene matches: 7. The germline CDR1 and CDR2 sequences are LGHNA and YNFKEQ. The CDR3 region is CASSQDQRLAGGPETQYF. DNA of the CDR3: TGTGCCAGCAGCCAAGATCAGAGACTAGCGGGGGGGCCAGAGACCCAGTACTTC.

The chain joins TRBV28 to TRBJ1-4, with 7 bases lining up with TRBD1. The V and J ends lost 2 bases and 5 bases, in that order; junction bases with no gene match: 5. Germline lookup yields CDR1 MDHEN and CDR2 SYDVKM. The CDR3 runs 15 residues. The DNA of the CDR3 is TGTGCCAGCAGTTTACTATCAGGGGGGAATGAAAAACTGTTTTTT. The encoded protein is CASSLLSGGNEKLFF.

V and J are TRBV29-1 and TRBJ1-4; 8 bases line up with TRBD1. The CDR3 has 15 residues. CDR1 is SQVTM, CDR2 ANQGSEA, per germline. V shed 5 bases, J shed 4 bases, and the junction held 9 bases outside the gene matches. In nucleotides, the CDR3 is TGCAGCGTTTTCAAGACAGGGGTGGTTAATGAAAAACTGTTTTTT. This codes for CSVFKTGVVNEKLFF.

The V gene is TRBV5-6, the J gene TRBJ2-5; 9 nucleotides match TRBD1. V trimming: 3 bases; J trimming: 4 bases; junction bases outside the gene matches: 1. The CDR3 runs to 13 residues. The germline V gene encodes CDR1 SGHDT and CDR2 YYEEEE. DNA of the CDR3: TGTGCCAGCAGCTGGGGACAGGGAGAGACCCAGTACTTC. The encoded protein is CASSWGQGETQYF. Together with reference TRBV5-6 and TRBJ2-5, the CDR3 gives the full variable domain: DAGVTQSPTHLIKTRGQQVTLRCSPKSGHDTVSWYQQALGQGPQFIFQYYEEEERQRGNFPDRFSGHQFPNYSSELNVNALLLGDSALYLCASSWGQGETQYFGPGTRLLVL.